The clone carrying this T cell receptor (beta chain) came up a few times. What it recognizes is unknown. Authors of the study amplified TCR beta CDR3 regions from RNA transcripts. An initial round of RT-PCR targeting the TCR CDR3 relied on the HTBI primer set. TCRdb re-called the multiplex PCR reads with MiXCR, one entry per CDR3 protein. This table holds 300,000 to 350,000 distinct CDR3 sequences, around 20% found once. This CDR3 spans 14 amino acids. Per the germline V gene, CDR1 is SQVTM and CDR2 is ANQGSEA. The ends lost 4 bases at V and 4 bases at J; junction bases unmatched: 5. Fresh peripheral blood, around 9.5 ml, yielded the PBMCs. The sample is drawn from a study of T cells in Graves' hyperthyroidism and ophthalmopathy. Overall study results and limits: Most clonotypes that expanded in the thyroid above 0.001 also showed up in blood.

The source is a woman in her 50s with Graves' hyperthyroidism. This sequence joins TRBV29-1 and TRBJ2-1; TRBD2 agrees at 9 bases. The sample consisted of blood. The CDR3 bases are TGCAGCGTTGGGGGGACTAGCAGATACAATGAGCAGTTCTTC. Its translation is CSVGGTSRYNEQFF.